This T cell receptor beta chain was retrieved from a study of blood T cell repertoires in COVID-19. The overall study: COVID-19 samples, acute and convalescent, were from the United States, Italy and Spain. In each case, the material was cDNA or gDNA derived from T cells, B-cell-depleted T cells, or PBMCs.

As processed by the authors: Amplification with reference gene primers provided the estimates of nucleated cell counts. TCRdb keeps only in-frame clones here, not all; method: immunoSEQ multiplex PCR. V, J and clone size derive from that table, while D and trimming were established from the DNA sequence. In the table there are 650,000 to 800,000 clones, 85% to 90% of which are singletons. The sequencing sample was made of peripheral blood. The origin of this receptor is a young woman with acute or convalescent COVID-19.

CDR3 in DNA: TGTGCCAGCAGTTCGCCTCTCCGGGACAGGGGGGACAATGAGCAGTTCTTC. Translating gives CASSSPLRDRGDNEQFF. The rearrangement uses TRBV6-2 or TRBV6-3 and TRBJ2-1; 11 nucleotides align to TRBD1. V lost 4 bases, J lost 5 bases, and 10 bases stayed unmatched. The CDR3 has 17 amino acids. Germline assignment: CDR1 MNHEY and CDR2 SVGEGT.